The present TCR beta chain was sequenced within a study of blood T cell repertoires in COVID-19. Study at large: Samples representing acute and convalescent COVID-19 were sourced from the United States, Italy and Spain.

Per germline, CDR1 SNHLY and CDR2 FYNNEI. The CDR3 loop spans 17 amino acids. The V gene end was trimmed by 1 base and the J gene end by 2 bases; junction bases not matched to a gene: 10. The method was immunoSEQ multiplex PCR; TCRdb's version includes in-frame clones alone and lacks a portion of them. This sample has 120,000 or so clones, with 87% found just once. This TCR came from a woman in her 70s with acute or convalescent COVID-19. Specimen: peripheral blood. V is TRBV2 and J is TRBJ2-5, with TRBD2 matching 7 bases. CDR3 DNA sequence: TGTGCCAGCAGTGAAGGGGTAGCGGGCGTGGGGCAAGAGACCCAGTACTTC. It translates to CASSEGVAGVGQETQYF.